This TCR beta chain originates from a study of blood T cell repertoires in COVID-19 (dated by TCRdb to 2019 to 2021). For context, the study as a whole: The collaborator samples originated in the United States, Italy and Spain and spanned the acute and convalescent phases of COVID-19. The prospective study material was composed of cDNA or gDNA derived from T cells, B-cell-depleted T cells, or PBMCs. Subjects who had been exposed to COVID-19, were actively infected with it, or had recovered from it provided the deeply sampled blood TCRbeta repertoires that made up the dataset. The repertoires were released in a freely available public database meant as a resource for research on the immune response to SARS-CoV-2. The samples were drawn from two sources: the first 160 participants of the ongoing ImmuneRACE study, and 1,000 to 1,500 subjects contributed by 6 global collaborators. Sample metadata almost always included a de-identified subject ID, COVID-19 status, age in years and sex. HLA class I and class II types, where available, came from metadata supplied by the sample provider rather than from assay-based typing. General findings and caveats noted by the study authors: How much clinical and demographic metadata was included differed by source and by participant, and the metadata was provided uncurated.

For this chain, trimming is 2 bases at the V end and 0 bases at the J end, and the number of junction bases without a gene match is 7. Measured from the cysteine to the phenylalanine, the CDR3 is 17 residues long. Kept here is only the CDR3 DNA, which spans 51 bases and is read in frame from base 1. CDR1 and CDR2 are read off the germline V gene (reference sequence) as MNHEY and SMNVEV. Participants in the prospective study were enrolled through a virtual design, were aged roughly 18 to 100 years, and lived in 24 United States geographic areas. In the prospective study, cohorts were assigned on the basis of participant-reported clinical history obtained from a screening survey and a study questionnaire. Recovered participants in ImmuneRACE Cohort 3 were defined as having two consecutive negative NP/OP PCR tests, clearance from a healthcare professional, or resolution of symptoms. In the prospective study, mobile phlebotomists collected whole blood, serum and a nasopharyngeal or oropharyngeal swab from each participant. Participants in the prospective study had the option to provide additional blood draws and questionnaires over a 2-month period. Prospective study blood samples were shipped either frozen or at room temperature before DNA extraction.

Details on this clone: Its cognate antigen has yet to be identified. The sample holds no much larger clone one base away, and base qualities are not on file.

The immunoSEQ Assay, a bias-controlled multiplex PCR, was used to amplify TCRbeta CDR3 regions from genomic DNA. Processing in the source paper ran as follows. The number of nucleated cells in each sample was estimated by amplification of reference gene primers within the assay. To quantify the absolute abundance of each unique TCRbeta CDR3 rearrangement, sequence reads were collapsed and filtered. For each sample, productive Simpson clonality was calculated as the square root of Simpson's diversity index over productive rearrangements. Held by TCRdb, this immuneACCESS table contains in-frame sequences only and omits some clones. Under half of the omission traces to an unresolved V gene where checked; the cause of the rest is unknown. That table gives V, J and clone size, and the DNA gave D and trimming. Recorded for this sample are 100,000 or so clones; 70% to 90% of them occurred a single time. The leading ten clones occupy less than 3.5% of the sample.

The TCR sequence derives from a woman aged 45-59 years who had recovered from COVID-19. Material for sequencing was PBMCs or T cells enriched from blood (not recorded which). The chain employs TRBV27 and TRBJ1-5, and 7 junctional nucleotides match TRBD1. In nucleotide form, the sequence is TGTGCCAGCAGTTTAACCGCAGGGGGATATAGCAATCAGCCCCAGCATTTT. Its amino acids are CASSLTAGGYSNQPQHF.